One sample yielded the 23 T cell receptor beta chains listed below, sequenced in a study of shared clonotypes between healthy human individuals. TCRdb keeps only in-frame clones here, not all; method: immunoSEQ multiplex PCR. The table shows 650,000 to 750,000 clones, with around 72% occurring only once. The sequencing sample was made of memory CD4+ T cells sorted from blood. Subset indicated: CD45RA-negative fraction. Source of these receptors: a woman in her 30s in good health.

The sample holds a few counts of this clone. The chain joins TRBV29-1 to TRBJ1-1; the D is unclear. This CDR3 is built from 16 residues. V gave up 4 bases and J gave up 3 bases, with 21 bases separating them. The V gene's germline CDR1 is SQVTM and CDR2 ANQGSEA. Written as DNA, the CDR3 is TGCAGCGTTGTTTCGGGAGTATCGGGAGTCGACACTGAAGCTTTCTTT. As protein: CSVVSGVSGVDTEAFF.

J is TRBJ1-2 and V is TRBV14; 9 nucleotides align to TRBD1. The CDR3 length is 11 residues. Germline V CDR1 and CDR2: SGHDN, FVKESK. The CDR3 loop reads CVSGTGLGYTF. CDR3 nucleotide sequence: TGTGTCTCCGGGACAGGGCTAGGCTACACCTTC. Based on the CDR3 plus reference TRBV14 and TRBJ1-2, the full variable domain is EAGVTQFPSHSVIEKGQTVTLRCDPISGHDNLYWYRRVMGKEIKFLLHFVKESKQDESGMPNNRFLAERTGGTYSTLKVQPAELEDSGVYFCVSGTGLGYTFGSGTRLTVV.

The chain uses TRBV6-1 and TRBJ2-7; D is perhaps TRBD2 (6 bases). V shed 4 bases and J shed 2 bases, with 9 bases lying between them. Germline lookup yields CDR1 MNHNS and CDR2 SASEGT. This CDR3 contains 13 residues. The CDR3 coding sequence is TGTGCCAGCAGTGCGGGACTTGCCTACGAGCAGTACTTC. Translation: CASSAGLAYEQYF.

This chain links TRBV6-5 with TRBJ2-1; no firm D call. CDR3 size: 13 residues. V was trimmed by 2 bases and J by 6 bases, leaving 8 bases between them. From germline, CDR1 is MNHEY and CDR2 SVGAGI. CDR3 amino acids: CASSYPGVNEQFF. The CDR3 DNA sequence: TGTGCCAGCAGTTACCCTGGGGTCAATGAGCAGTTCTTC.

The chain uses TRBV6-1 and TRBJ2-5; D may be TRBD1 or TRBD2 (5 bases each). V was trimmed by 6 bases and J by 1 base, leaving 12 bases between them. CDR3 length: 14 residues. Germline CDR1 and CDR2: MNHNS and SASEGT. CDR3 sequence reads: CASSYGTGQETQYF. The CDR3 bases are TGTGCCAGCAGCTACGGGACGGGCCAAGAGACCCAGTACTTC.

This chain links TRBV5-1 with TRBJ1-2; D unresolved. Per germline, CDR1 SGHRS and CDR2 YFSETQ. Trimming cost V 0 bases and J 3 bases, with 6 bases left between them. The CDR3 has 13 amino acids. In nucleotides, the CDR3 is TGCGCCAGCAGCTTGGATCCAGACTATGGCTACACCTTC. The encoded protein is CASSLDPDYGYTF.

The chain joins TRBV19 to TRBJ1-1, with D perhaps matching TRBD1 (6 bases). CDR3 length: 14 amino acids. V was cut by 3 bases and J by 0 bases, with 8 bases left in between. Per germline, CDR1 LNHDA and CDR2 SQIVND (reference sequence). CDR3 region: CASSMQGLNTEAFF. CDR3 nucleotides: TGTGCCAGTAGTATGCAGGGGCTGAACACTGAAGCTTTCTTT.

This clone was seen more than once but under ten times. The V gene is TRBV10-2, the J gene TRBJ2-7; 10 nucleotides match TRBD2. The CDR3 contains 15 residues. J was trimmed by 9 bases and V by 2 bases; bases with no gene match: 10. Per germline, CDR1 WSHSY and CDR2 SAAADI. Here the CDR3 DNA reads TGCGCCAGCAGTGAGCCGGTAGCGGGAGGCAATAGGCAGTACTTC. It is translated as CASSEPVAGGNRQYF.

J is TRBJ2-7 and V is TRBV29-1; D assignment may be TRBD1 or TRBD2 (6 bases each). Looked up from germline, CDR1 is SQVTM and CDR2 is ANQGSEA. CDR3 size: 12 residues. V lost 4 bases and J lost 5, with 12 bases in between. The CDR3 sequence: CSVAGGGDEQYF. In DNA, the CDR3 is TGCAGCGTTGCTGGGGGCGGGGACGAGCAGTACTTC.

J is TRBJ2-5 and V is TRBV6-1; possibly TRBD2 for D (5 bases). Trimming removed 0 bases from V and 7 bases from J, with 12 bases in between. This CDR3 region has 14 residues. Per germline, CDR1 MNHNS and CDR2 SASEGT. The CDR3 spells CASSEAEDYGTQYF. The CDR3, as DNA: TGTGCCAGCAGTGAAGCGGAAGACTACGGGACCCAGTACTTC.

The chain couples TRBV5-5 to TRBJ1-2, with D perhaps TRBD1 (6 bases). The CDR3 extends over 14 amino acids. Germline-derived CDR1 and CDR2 are SGHKS and YYEKEE (reference sequence). The V end was cut by 6 bases, the J end by 8 bases, with 20 bases between. In nucleotides, the CDR3 is TGTGCCAGCACCCAAGAAACAGGGTCTCGGGGCTACACCTTC. As protein: CASTQETGSRGYTF.

The rearrangement uses TRBV5-1 and TRBJ2-3; D gene ambiguous. Germline assignment: CDR1 SGHRS and CDR2 YFSETQ. The CDR3 consists of 13 residues. V lost 3 bases and J lost 2, with 7 bases in between. CDR3 sequence (DNA): TGCGCCAGCAGCTCAACCGCCACAGATACGCAGTATTTT. This sequence encodes CASSSTATDTQYF.

The rearrangement uses TRBV29-1 and TRBJ2-6, with D perhaps matching TRBD1 or TRBD2 (5 bases each). Per the germline V gene, CDR1 is SQVTM and CDR2 is ANQGSEA. The CDR3 has 14 amino acids. Trimming left V 6 bases short and J 0 bases short, with 9 bases between. CDR3 in DNA: TGCAGCGTGGCAGGGAGCTCTGGGGCCAACGTCCTGACTTTC. This gives the protein CSVAGSSGANVLTF.

There are many counts of this clone. The chain uses TRBV5-1 and TRBJ2-2, with 7 bases matching TRBD1. The CDR3 sequence is 17 residues long. The V and J ends lost 3 bases and 7 bases, in that order; junction bases with no gene match: 15. Per the germline V gene, CDR1 is SGHRS and CDR2 is YFSETQ. The DNA of the CDR3 is TGCGCCAGCAGCTACGACCCGGGACAGCCTCTTGACGGGGAGCTGTTTTTT. Amino acids: CASSYDPGQPLDGELFF.

The DNA of the CDR3 is TGTGCCAGCAGTTTTTGGGGCCGAGGGGGCGGGGAGCAGTACTTC. Its translation is CASSFWGRGGGEQYF. The chain uses TRBV28 and TRBJ2-7; the match to TRBD1 covers 7 bases. V dropped 3 bases and J dropped 7; count of bases not matched to a gene: 12. CDR3 size: 15 residues. Germline V gene sequence: CDR1 MDHEN, CDR2 SYDVKM.

This chain connects TRBV19 to TRBJ1-5; D unresolved. Trimming took off 2 bases at V and 7 bases at J, with 9 bases between the two ends. The CDR3 has 13 residues. Germline CDR1 is LNHDA and CDR2 is SQIVND (reference sequence). The CDR3 sequence: CASSILGKQPQHF. The CDR3 DNA follows: TGTGCCAGTAGTATACTGGGGAAACAGCCCCAGCATTTT.

This clone was detected a few times. The chain uses TRBV27 and TRBJ2-7; TRBD1 aligns across 9 bases. This CDR3 has 13 residues. Germline assignment: CDR1 MNHEY and CDR2 SMNVEV (reference sequence). J was trimmed by 3 bases and V by 8 bases; bases with no gene match: 5. CDR3 sequence reads: CASGMDRGYEQYF. CDR3 in DNA: TGTGCCAGCGGGATGGACAGGGGCTACGAGCAGTACTTC.

The CDR3 region has the DNA TGCAGCGCCCGACAGGGGGCTGACACCGGGGAGCTGTTTTTT. It translates to CSARQGADTGELFF. This chain joins TRBV29-1 and TRBJ2-2, with TRBD1 matching over 10 bases. The CDR3 length is 14 residues. With 7 bases clipped from V and 3 bases from J, the junction kept 5 bases outside the gene matches. Looked up from germline, CDR1 is SQVTM and CDR2 is ANQGSEA.

The J gene is TRBJ2-5, the V gene TRBV4-2; the D gene could be TRBD1 or TRBD2 (6 bases each). V lost 6 bases, J lost 4 bases, and 15 bases lay in between. This CDR3 spans 14 amino acids. From germline, CDR1 is LGHNA and CDR2 YNFKEQ. CDR3 loop: CASRRSGEVETQYF. The CDR3 region has the DNA TGTGCCAGCAGACGCTCAGGGGAGGTAGAGACCCAGTACTTC.

This clone has a single count. The chain employs TRBV10-3 and TRBJ1-2; 9 bases are shared with TRBD1. V lost 6 bases to trimming and J lost 4 bases; unmatched junction nucleotides: 6. The CDR3 sequence is 14 residues long. Per the germline V gene, CDR1 is ENHRY and CDR2 is SYGVKD. Written as DNA, the CDR3 is TGTGCCATCAGACAGGGGGCGCAAGGCTATGGCTACACCTTC. Protein product: CAIRQGAQGYGYTF.

V is TRBV5-1 and J is TRBJ1-1, with D maybe TRBD1 (6 bases). The germline gives CDR1 SGHRS, CDR2 YFSETQ. The ends were cut back, 2 bases at V and 7 bases at J, with 12 bases in the middle. The CDR3 covers 13 residues. The DNA of the CDR3 is TGCGCCAGCAGCTTTAACAGGGACTATGAAGCTTTCTTT. Translated, it gives CASSFNRDYEAFF.

In this sample, this clone turned up a few times. V usage is TRBV28 and J usage is TRBJ2-5; D is perhaps TRBD2 (5 bases). The DNA matches TRBJ2-7 better at its end, which makes the J call doubtful. The V gene's germline CDR1 is MDHEN and CDR2 SYDVKM. The CDR3 is made up of 12 amino acids. The CDR3 is CASSLPGYEQYF. In nucleotides, the CDR3 is TGTGCCAGCAGTTTACCGGGGTACGAGCAGTACTTC.

This clone was seen once. V gene TRBV7-6 combines with J gene TRBJ2-1, with D uncertain. The CDR3 length is 11 residues. V dropped 8 bases and J dropped 9 bases, with 11 bases sitting between them. Germline V CDR1 and CDR2: SGHVS, FNYEAQ. The CDR3 is CASGDLGEQFF. CDR3 nucleotides: TGTGCCAGCGGGGATCTGGGTGAGCAGTTCTTC.